Shown below are 30 T cell receptor beta chains from a single sample sequenced in a study of shared clonotypes between healthy human individuals. Naive CD8 cells lacked CD45RO and underwent positive selection for CCR7, leaving out terminally differentiated effector memory CD45RA+ cells. Clones were sequenced by immunoSEQ multiplex PCR, and TCRdb holds only the in-frame ones, with some missing. In the table there are hundreds of thousands of clones, 85% to 95% of which are singletons. Source material: naive CD8+ T cells sorted from blood. These receptors all come from a woman aged 30 to 39 in good health.

This chain connects TRBV28 to TRBJ1-5, with D maybe TRBD1 (5 bases). V shed 6 bases and J shed 6 bases, with 24 bases lying between them. The length of the CDR3 is 17 residues. From germline, CDR1 is MDHEN and CDR2 SYDVKM. CDR3 sequence reads: CASSLGRRGVGAQPQHF. The DNA for the CDR3 is TGTGCCAGCAGCTTAGGGAGGAGGGGAGTCGGCGCTCAGCCCCAGCATTTT.

The rearrangement joins TRBV7-2 to TRBJ2-1; D might be TRBD2 (5 bases). Looked up from germline, CDR1 is SGHTA and CDR2 is FQGNSA. The V and J ends lost 5 bases and 4 bases respectively, with 15 bases between them. The CDR3 is 15 amino acids. The CDR3 is CASSIDLGAYNEQFF. The CDR3 DNA follows: TGTGCCAGCAGCATCGATTTGGGAGCTTACAATGAGCAGTTCTTC.

The chain joins TRBV27 to TRBJ2-7, with D maybe TRBD1 (5 bases). The CDR3 runs to 14 residues. V lost 7 bases and J 3 bases, leaving 16 bases between the germline ends. In germline, CDR1 is MNHEY, CDR2 SMNVEV (reference sequence). DNA for the CDR3: TGTGCCAGCATGCCGACAGCAGGAGACTACGAGCAGTACTTC. Its protein product is CASMPTAGDYEQYF.

The chain recombines TRBV14 with TRBJ2-3; D gene ambiguous. Germline-derived CDR1 and CDR2 are SGHDN and FVKESK. The V end was cut by 3 bases, the J end by 2 bases, with 0 bases between. The CDR3 loop spans 11 amino acids. The CDR3 region is CASSHTDTQYF. The CDR3 DNA is TGTGCCAGCAGCCACACAGATACGCAGTATTTT.

In its sample, this clone was seen once. This chain connects TRBV7-2 to TRBJ2-1; TRBD2 agrees at 7 bases. The ends lost 1 base at V and 0 bases at J; junction bases unmatched: 3. The germline gives CDR1 SGHTA, CDR2 FQGNSA. The CDR3 is 16 amino acids. DNA for the CDR3: TGTGCCAGCAGCTTAGGAGCGGGACCCTCCTACAATGAGCAGTTCTTC. The encoded protein is CASSLGAGPSYNEQFF.

The chain employs TRBV28 and TRBJ1-5; no clear D gene. Trimming pared 6 bases from V and 3 bases from J, leaving 18 bases between. CDR1 MDHEN and CDR2 SYDVKM come from the germline V gene. The CDR3 spans 16 residues. The CDR3: CASSPTPAPHNQPQHF. The CDR3 region has the DNA TGTGCCAGCAGCCCGACTCCGGCCCCCCACAATCAGCCCCAGCATTTT. The whole variable domain, remainder taken from reference TRBV28 and TRBJ1-5, is DVKVTQSSRYLVKRTGEKVFLECVQDMDHENMFWYRQDPGLGLRLIYFSYDVKMKEKGDIPEGYSVSREKKERFSLILESASTNQTSMYLCASSPTPAPHNQPQHFGDGTRLSIL.

The chain combines TRBV27 with TRBJ1-3; D is possibly TRBD1 (6 bases). The CDR3 totals 15 residues. V gave up 3 bases and J gave up 0 bases, with 9 bases separating them. Germline CDR1 reads MNHEY; CDR2 reads SMNVEV (reference sequence). CDR3 nucleotides: TGTGCCAGCAGTTTGCAGGGGTCCTCTGGAAACACCATATATTTT. It yields the protein CASSLQGSSGNTIYF.

The chain links TRBV5-6 to TRBJ1-2; no clear D. Trimming left V 1 base short and J 7 bases short, with 14 bases between. CDR1 and CDR2 from the germline V gene are SGHDT and YYEEEE. The CDR3 is made up of 14 amino acids. CDR3 bases: TGTGCCAGCAGCTTGAGGTCGGGAGTGGTTGGCTACACCTTC. Translating it yields CASSLRSGVVGYTF.

The chain links TRBV14 to TRBJ1-2, with D possibly being TRBD1 (6 bases). V was clipped by 6 bases and J by 4 bases, with 15 bases between them. This CDR3 contains 14 residues. CDR1 is SGHDN and CDR2 is FVKESK in the germline V gene. The CDR3 coding sequence is TGTGCCAGCAGTCACGGGACAAGCATCTATGGCTACACCTTC. As protein: CASSHGTSIYGYTF.

The CDR3 protein is CASSPEAAYNEQFF. The CDR3, as DNA: TGTGCCAGCAGCCCGGAGGCAGCCTACAATGAGCAGTTCTTC. J is TRBJ2-1 and V is TRBV2, with TRBD2 as a possible D gene (5 bases). CDR1 and CDR2 from the germline V gene are SNHLY and FYNNEI. V shed 6 bases and J shed 2 bases, with 11 bases lying between them. The CDR3 runs to 14 residues.

This chain joins TRBV28 and TRBJ2-1, with D uncertain. The CDR3 length is 13 residues. V lost 3 bases and J 5 bases, leaving 8 bases between the germline ends. CDR1 and CDR2 from the germline V gene are MDHEN and SYDVKM. The CDR3: CASSFRPHNEQFF. CDR3 coding DNA: TGTGCCAGCAGTTTCAGGCCCCACAATGAGCAGTTCTTC. Looking up the rest from reference TRBV28 and TRBJ2-1 gives the full variable domain: DVKVTQSSRYLVKRTGEKVFLECVQDMDHENMFWYRQDPGLGLRLIYFSYDVKMKEKGDIPEGYSVSREKKERFSLILESASTNQTSMYLCASSFRPHNEQFFGPGTRLTVL.

The chain has TRBV7-2 and TRBJ2-2; no clear D. Trimming shortened V by 1 base and J by 0 bases, and 15 bases separated the two germline ends. The germline gives CDR1 SGHTA, CDR2 FQGNSA. The CDR3 loop spans 18 amino acids. The CDR3 region has the DNA TGTGCCAGCAGCTTAGGTTTTTGGTCAGTCGCGAACACCGGGGAGCTGTTTTTT. It specifies CASSLGFWSVANTGELFF.

The DNA for the CDR3 is TGCGCCAGCAGCTTAACAGGGCCCACTGAAGCTTTCTTT. Encoded protein: CASSLTGPTEAFF. V gene TRBV5-1 combines with J gene TRBJ1-1, with D tentatively TRBD1 (6 bases). V lost 2 bases and J 4 bases, leaving 9 bases between the germline ends. The CDR3 totals 13 residues. The germline V gene has CDR1 SGHRS and CDR2 YFSETQ.

V and J are TRBV11-2 and TRBJ1-4; 7 bases are a match to TRBD1. The CDR3 extends over 17 amino acids. The germline V gene encodes CDR1 SGHAT and CDR2 FQNNGV. Germline trimming cut 4 bases from V and 7 bases from J; bases unmatched to any gene: 15. CDR3 amino acids: CASSSRGNPGRGEKLFF. The CDR3 nucleotides read TGTGCCAGCAGCTCCAGGGGGAATCCAGGGAGAGGTGAAAAACTGTTTTTT. The variable domain in full, completed from reference TRBV11-2 and TRBJ1-4, reads EAGVAQSPRYKIIEKRQSVAFWCNPISGHATLYWYQQILGQGPKLLIQFQNNGVVDDSQLPKDRFSAERLKGVDSTLKIQPAKLEDSAVYLCASSSRGNPGRGEKLFFGSGTQLSVL.

J is TRBJ2-7 and V is TRBV13; possible D gene TRBD2, 5 bases. Germline CDR1 and CDR2: PRHDT and FYEKMQ (reference sequence). Deletions cut 0 bases from V and 3 bases from J, with 12 bases between. This CDR3 has 15 amino acids. For the CDR3, the DNA is TGTGCCAGCAGCTTAGGCAGGCTCACTAGCTACGAGCAGTACTTC. This gives the protein CASSLGRLTSYEQYF.

This chain uses TRBV11-1 with TRBJ2-7, with 8 bases fitting TRBD1. The CDR3 runs 14 residues. The germline V gene encodes CDR1 SGHAT and CDR2 FQDESV (reference sequence). Unmatched junction bases numbered 3, after V lost 0 bases and J lost 5 bases. The CDR3 is CASSLAQGVHEQYF. The DNA for the CDR3 is TGTGCCAGCAGCTTAGCACAGGGGGTCCACGAGCAGTACTTC. Full variable domain (remainder filled in from reference TRBV11-1 and TRBJ2-7): EAEVAQSPRYKITEKSQAVAFWCDPISGHATLYWYRQILGQGPELLVQFQDESVVDDSQLPKDRFSAERLKGVDSTLKIQPAELGDSAMYLCASSLAQGVHEQYFGPGTRLTVT.

This clone showed up just once. The V and J genes are TRBV15 and TRBJ1-4; D call uncertain. The V gene lost 0 bases and the J gene lost 4 bases, with 9 bases spanning the gap. Germline CDR1 reads LNHNV; CDR2 reads YYDKDF (reference sequence). The CDR3 extends over 15 amino acids. CDR3 sequence (DNA): TGTGCCACCAGCAGAGAACAACTGAGTAATGAAAAACTGTTTTTT. Its translation: CATSREQLSNEKLFF.

The rearrangement uses TRBV5-6 and TRBJ2-3; D is unclear. Trimming stripped 0 bases from V and 2 bases from J, with 10 bases between. CDR1 and CDR2 from the germline V gene are SGHDT and YYEEEE. The CDR3 extends over 15 amino acids. CDR3 residues: CASSLVERATDTQYF. Here the CDR3 DNA reads TGTGCCAGCAGCTTGGTTGAGAGAGCCACAGATACGCAGTATTTT.

The chain links TRBV13 to TRBJ2-7; 9 bases line up with TRBD2. V gave up 3 bases and J gave up 3 bases; unmatched junction bases: 3. The CDR3 sequence is 14 residues long. Germline loops: CDR1 PRHDT, CDR2 FYEKMQ (reference sequence). The CDR3 region has the DNA TGTGCCAGCAGCTTGGGTAGCGGGAGCTACGAGCAGTACTTC. It is translated as CASSLGSGSYEQYF.

This chain links TRBV5-1 with TRBJ2-7; TRBD2 might be the D (5 bases). The CDR3 totals 13 residues. Germline V lookup: CDR1 SGHRS, CDR2 YFSETQ. V dropped 3 bases and J dropped 4 bases, with 11 bases sitting between them. The chain's CDR3 is CASSSTRGYEQYF. CDR3 nucleotides: TGCGCCAGCAGCTCAACTAGAGGATACGAGCAGTACTTC. Full variable domain (rest looked up from reference TRBV5-1 and TRBJ2-7): KAGVTQTPRYLIKTRGQQVTLSCSPISGHRSVSWYQQTPGQGLQFLFEYFSETQRNKGNFPGRFSGRQFSNSRSEMNVSTLELGDSALYLCASSSTRGYEQYFGPGTRLTVT.

The gene calls are TRBV5-6 and TRBJ2-2, with 7 bases lining up with TRBD1. The CDR3 loop spans 16 amino acids. Germline V gene lookup returns CDR1 SGHDT and CDR2 YYEEEE. V gave up 4 bases and J gave up 0 bases; unmatched junction bases: 6. The chain's CDR3 is CASSPPGQTNTGELFF. The CDR3 DNA follows: TGTGCCAGCAGCCCACCGGGACAGACGAACACCGGGGAGCTGTTTTTT.

This chain joins TRBV30 and TRBJ2-7; D uncertain. The germline gives CDR1 GTSNPN, CDR2 SVGIG (reference sequence). Trimming cost V 0 bases and J 5 bases, with 8 bases left between them. The CDR3 totals 12 residues. The CDR3 sequence: CAWSVGIHEQYF. The CDR3 coding sequence is TGTGCCTGGAGTGTTGGAATCCACGAGCAGTACTTC.

CDR3 residues: CASSPLDWDYGYTF. The CDR3 DNA reads as TGTGCCAGCAGTCCCCTCGACTGGGATTATGGCTACACCTTC. The V gene is TRBV28, the J gene TRBJ1-2; no reliable D call. The length of the CDR3 is 14 residues. Germline-derived CDR1 and CDR2 are MDHEN and SYDVKM. The V end was cut by 5 bases, the J end by 5 bases, with 15 bases between.

The V call is TRBV5-1, the J call TRBJ2-7; a possible D gene is TRBD2 (6 bases). CDR1 is SGHRS, CDR2 YFSETQ, per germline. The CDR3 is 14 amino acids. Between the trimmed V and J ends, which lost 4 bases and 3 bases, there was a span of 14 bases. The DNA of the CDR3 is TGCGCCAGCAGCGCCCGGGACTGGGACTACGAGCAGTACTTC. It is translated as CASSARDWDYEQYF.

The chain uses TRBV7-6 and TRBJ2-3, with D unresolved. The germline gives CDR1 SGHVS, CDR2 FNYEAQ. Trimming pared 5 bases from V and 2 bases from J, leaving 8 bases between. CDR3 size: 13 residues. CDR3 coding DNA: TGTGCCAGCAGCCCGACCTACACAGATACGCAGTATTTT. Amino acid sequence: CASSPTYTDTQYF. The full variable domain, with the rest looked up from reference TRBV7-6 and TRBJ2-3, is GAGVSQSPRYKVTKRGQDVALRCDPISGHVSLYWYRQALGQGPEFLTYFNYEAQQDKSGLPNDRFSAERPEGSISTLTIQRTEQRDSAMYRCASSPTYTDTQYFGPGTRLTVL.

The gene calls are TRBV4-2 and TRBJ2-7; D not certain. Germline CDR1 LGHNA, CDR2 YNFKEQ. This CDR3 comprises 15 residues. V gave up 1 base and J gave up 5 bases, with 15 bases separating them. For the CDR3, the DNA is TGTGCCAGCAGCCAAGGTAATAGCCTCAGGAACGAGCAGTACTTC. Protein product: CASSQGNSLRNEQYF.

V usage is TRBV7-2 and J usage is TRBJ2-1; 12 positions match TRBD2. Germline-derived CDR1 and CDR2 are SGHTA and FQGNSA. This CDR3 region has 15 residues. V shed 1 base, J shed 9 bases, and the junction held 4 bases outside the gene matches. The chain's CDR3 is CASSLEGLAGTEQFF. CDR3 DNA: TGTGCCAGCAGCTTAGAAGGACTAGCGGGGACTGAGCAGTTCTTC.

The chain carries TRBV10-3 and TRBJ2-7; D tentatively fits TRBD1 or TRBD2 (7 bases each). The CDR3 spans 16 residues. The germline V and J ends were trimmed by 3 bases and 0 bases, with 15 bases remaining between them. Germline V lookup: CDR1 ENHRY, CDR2 SYGVKD. The CDR3 DNA reads as TGTGCCATCAGTGAAAAGACAGGGACTAACTCCTACGAGCAGTACTTC. Translated, it gives CAISEKTGTNSYEQYF.

V usage is TRBV7-8 and J usage is TRBJ2-1; D tentatively reads TRBD1 or TRBD2 (6 bases each). V lost 4 bases and J lost 5, with 15 bases in between. The CDR3 has 15 residues. Germline-derived CDR1 and CDR2 are SGHVS and FQNEAQ. The CDR3 DNA is TGTGCCAGCAGCTCTCCCCCGGGGGCCCACAATGAGCAGTTCTTC. This encodes CASSSPPGAHNEQFF.

The chain joins TRBV28 to TRBJ2-2; 10 bases map to TRBD1. The ends lost 5 bases at V and 7 bases at J; junction bases unmatched: 7. This CDR3 comprises 15 residues. Germline CDR1 is MDHEN and CDR2 is SYDVKM. CDR3 residues: CASSRTGGMIGELFF. CDR3 sequence (DNA): TGTGCCAGCAGTCGGACAGGGGGTATGATCGGGGAGCTGTTTTTT.